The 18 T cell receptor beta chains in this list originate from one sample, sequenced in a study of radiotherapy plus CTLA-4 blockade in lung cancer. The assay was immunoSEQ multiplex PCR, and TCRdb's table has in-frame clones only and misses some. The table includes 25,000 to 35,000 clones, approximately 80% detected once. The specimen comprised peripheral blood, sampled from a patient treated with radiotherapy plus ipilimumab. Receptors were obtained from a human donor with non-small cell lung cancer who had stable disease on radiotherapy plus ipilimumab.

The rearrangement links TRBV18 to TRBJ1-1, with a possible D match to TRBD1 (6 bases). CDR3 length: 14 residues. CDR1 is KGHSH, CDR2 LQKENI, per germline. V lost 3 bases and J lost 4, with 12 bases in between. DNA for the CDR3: TGTGCCAGCTCACCTCAACAGGGATCCACTGAAGCTTTCTTT. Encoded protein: CASSPQQGSTEAFF.

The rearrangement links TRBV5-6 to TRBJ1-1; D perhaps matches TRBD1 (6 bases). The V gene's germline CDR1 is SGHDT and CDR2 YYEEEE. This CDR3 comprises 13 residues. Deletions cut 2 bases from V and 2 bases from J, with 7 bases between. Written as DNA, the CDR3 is TGTGCCAGCAGCTTAGGGGGAAACACTGAAGCTTTCTTT. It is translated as CASSLGGNTEAFF.

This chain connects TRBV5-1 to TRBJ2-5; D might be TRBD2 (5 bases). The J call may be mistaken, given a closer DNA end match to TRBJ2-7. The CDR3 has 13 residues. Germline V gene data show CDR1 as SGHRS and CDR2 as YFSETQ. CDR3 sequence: CASTSDGGYEQYF. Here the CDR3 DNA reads TGCGCCAGCACCTCGGACGGAGGCTACGAGCAGTACTTC.

The CDR3 reads CASSLQGGFGETQYF. The CDR3 coding sequence is TGTGCCAGCAGCTTACAGGGGGGATTTGGAGAGACCCAGTACTTC. The V call is TRBV11-2, the J call TRBJ2-5; D might be TRBD1 (7 bases). Trimming took off 2 bases at V and 4 bases at J, with 14 bases between the two ends. There are 15 residues in the CDR3. CDR1 is SGHAT and CDR2 is FQNNGV in the germline V gene.

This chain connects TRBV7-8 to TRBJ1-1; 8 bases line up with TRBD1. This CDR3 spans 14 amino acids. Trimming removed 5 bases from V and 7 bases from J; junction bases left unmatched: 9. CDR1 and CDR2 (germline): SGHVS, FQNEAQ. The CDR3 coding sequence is TGTGCCAGCAGCATCCGGGACAGGAAAATTGAAGCTTTCTTT. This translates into CASSIRDRKIEAFF.

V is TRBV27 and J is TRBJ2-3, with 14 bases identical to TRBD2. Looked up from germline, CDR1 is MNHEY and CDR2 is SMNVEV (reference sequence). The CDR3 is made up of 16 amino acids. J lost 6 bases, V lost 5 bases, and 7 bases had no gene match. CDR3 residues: CASSKGLAGAADTQYF. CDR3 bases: TGTGCCAGCAGTAAGGGACTAGCGGGGGCCGCTGATACGCAGTATTTT.

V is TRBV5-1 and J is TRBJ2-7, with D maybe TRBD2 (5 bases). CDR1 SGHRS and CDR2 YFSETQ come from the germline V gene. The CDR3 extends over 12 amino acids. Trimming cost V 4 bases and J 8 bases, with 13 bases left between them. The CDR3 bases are TGCGCCAGCAGCCTGGACTTGGAACAGCAGTACTTC. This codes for CASSLDLEQQYF.

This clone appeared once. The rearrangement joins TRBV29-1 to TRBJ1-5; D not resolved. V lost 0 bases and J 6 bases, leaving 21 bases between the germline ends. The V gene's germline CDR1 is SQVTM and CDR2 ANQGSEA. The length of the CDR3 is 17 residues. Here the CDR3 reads CSVEDSRASEMSQPQHF. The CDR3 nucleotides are TGCAGCGTTGAAGATTCCCGGGCCAGCGAAATGAGTCAGCCCCAGCATTTT.

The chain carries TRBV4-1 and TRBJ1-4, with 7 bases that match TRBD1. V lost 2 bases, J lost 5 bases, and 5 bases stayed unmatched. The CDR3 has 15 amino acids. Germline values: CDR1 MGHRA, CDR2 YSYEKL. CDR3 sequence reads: CASSQRDRVNEKLFF. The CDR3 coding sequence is TGCGCCAGCAGCCAAAGGGACAGAGTAAATGAAAAACTGTTTTTT.

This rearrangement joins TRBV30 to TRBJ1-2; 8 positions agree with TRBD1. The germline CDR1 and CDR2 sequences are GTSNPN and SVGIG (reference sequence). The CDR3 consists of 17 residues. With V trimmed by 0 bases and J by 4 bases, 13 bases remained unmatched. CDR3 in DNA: TGTGCCTGGAGTGTACGGGGGACAGGCCTTAGAGGCTATGGCTACACCTTC. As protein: CAWSVRGTGLRGYGYTF. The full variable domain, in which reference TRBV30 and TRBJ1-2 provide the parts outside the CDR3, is SQTIHQWPATLVQPVGSPLSLECTVEGTSNPNLYWYRQAAGRGLQLLFYSVGIGQISSEVPQNLSASRPQDRQFILSSKKLLLSDSGFYLCAWSVRGTGLRGYGYTFGSGTRLTVV.

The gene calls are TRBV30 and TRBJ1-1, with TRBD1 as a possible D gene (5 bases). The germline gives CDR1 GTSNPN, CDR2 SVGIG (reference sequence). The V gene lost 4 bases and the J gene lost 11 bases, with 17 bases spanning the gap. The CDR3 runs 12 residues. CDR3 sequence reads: CAWIKWGMTAFF. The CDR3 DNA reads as TGTGCCTGGATAAAGTGGGGGATGACGGCTTTCTTT.

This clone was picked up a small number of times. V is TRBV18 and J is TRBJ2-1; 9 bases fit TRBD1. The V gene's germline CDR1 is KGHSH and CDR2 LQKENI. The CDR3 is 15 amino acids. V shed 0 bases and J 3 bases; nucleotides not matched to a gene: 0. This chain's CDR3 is CASSPPGQGYNEQFF. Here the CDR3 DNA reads TGTGCCAGCTCACCACCGGGACAGGGCTACAATGAGCAGTTCTTC.

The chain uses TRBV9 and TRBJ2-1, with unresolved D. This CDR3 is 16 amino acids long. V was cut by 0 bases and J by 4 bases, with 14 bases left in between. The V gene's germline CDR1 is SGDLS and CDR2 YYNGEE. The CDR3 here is CASSVEGGGEYNEQFF. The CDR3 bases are TGTGCCAGCAGCGTAGAGGGTGGCGGAGAATACAATGAGCAGTTCTTC.

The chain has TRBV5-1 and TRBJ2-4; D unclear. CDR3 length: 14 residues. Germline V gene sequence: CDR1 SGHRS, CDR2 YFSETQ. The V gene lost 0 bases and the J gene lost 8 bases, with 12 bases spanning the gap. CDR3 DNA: TGCGCCAGCAGCTTGGATTTGGGATGGGACATTCAGTACTTC. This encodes CASSLDLGWDIQYF.

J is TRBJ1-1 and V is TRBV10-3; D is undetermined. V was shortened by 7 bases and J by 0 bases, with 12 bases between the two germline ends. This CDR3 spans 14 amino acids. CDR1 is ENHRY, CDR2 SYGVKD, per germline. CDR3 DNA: TGTGCCATCACGGTCGGCGGTATGAACACTGAAGCTTTCTTT. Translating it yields CAITVGGMNTEAFF.

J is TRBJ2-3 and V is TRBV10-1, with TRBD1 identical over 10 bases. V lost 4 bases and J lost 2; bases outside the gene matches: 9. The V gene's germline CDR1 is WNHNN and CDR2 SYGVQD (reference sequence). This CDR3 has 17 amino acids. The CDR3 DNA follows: TGCGCCAGCAGTGTCGCGGGACAGGGGCCCTCCACAGATACGCAGTATTTT. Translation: CASSVAGQGPSTDTQYF.

In nucleotides, the CDR3 is TGTGCCAGCGGGGTCGGAAACACCATATATTTT. Translation: CASGVGNTIYF. The rearrangement joins TRBV13 to TRBJ1-3; D is undetermined. CDR1 PRHDT and CDR2 FYEKMQ come from the germline V gene (reference sequence). The CDR3 loop spans 11 amino acids. V lost 8 bases and J 4 bases, leaving 6 bases between the germline ends.

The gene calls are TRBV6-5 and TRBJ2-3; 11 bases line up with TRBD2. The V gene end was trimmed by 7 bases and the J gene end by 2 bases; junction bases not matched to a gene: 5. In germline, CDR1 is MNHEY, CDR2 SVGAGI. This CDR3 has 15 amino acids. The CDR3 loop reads CASTPTSGVTDTQYF. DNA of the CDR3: TGTGCCAGCACCCCGACTAGCGGGGTCACAGATACGCAGTATTTT.